This entry lists 30 T cell receptor beta chains sequenced from one sample in a study of blood T cell repertoires in COVID-19 (dated by TCRdb to 2019 to 2021). Libraries were made using the immunoSEQ multiplex PCR assay. Drawn from immuneACCESS, this table holds only the in-frame rearrangements with V and J called that TCRdb kept. Clones are partly lost; checked studies trace under half to an unresolved V gene and leave the rest unexplained. This sample lists some 94,000 clones; 84% were detected once. The top ten clones comprise roughly 1.9% of the sample. Source material: peripheral blood. The source of these receptors is a man in his sixties or seventies with active or convalescent COVID-19.

V is TRBV25-1 and J is TRBJ1-1; 8 nucleotides match TRBD1. The CDR3 loop spans 15 amino acids. V lost 4 bases, J lost 3 bases, and 7 bases stayed unmatched. CDR1 MGHDK and CDR2 SYGVNS come from the germline V gene. The CDR3 DNA follows: TGTGCCAGCAGTGTCGCAGGGGGCTGGTACACTGAAGCTTTCTTT. Translated, it gives CASSVAGGWYTEAFF.

This rearrangement joins TRBV2 to TRBJ2-3, with 8 bases identical to TRBD1. This CDR3 is 14 amino acids long. From germline, CDR1 is SNHLY and CDR2 FYNNEI. V was clipped by 6 bases and J by 5 bases; unmatched bases: 7. Here the CDR3 reads CASSPGQVGDTQYF. The CDR3 DNA reads TGTGCCAGCAGCCCGGGACAGGTTGGAGATACGCAGTATTTT.

The rearrangement links TRBV14 to TRBJ1-6, with D possibly being TRBD1 (5 bases). Per the germline V gene, CDR1 is SGHDN and CDR2 is FVKESK. Trimming pared 2 bases from V and 10 bases from J, leaving 18 bases between. The CDR3 runs 16 residues. The CDR3 DNA follows: TGTGCCAGCAGCCAAAGGATCGGCCAGGGTGGCTCACCCCTCCACTTT. Amino acid sequence: CASSQRIGQGGSPLHF.

This clone was detected only once. V and J are TRBV28 and TRBJ1-4, with a weak D call TRBD1 (5 bases). V lost 3 bases, J lost 7 bases, and 15 bases lay in between. In germline, CDR1 is MDHEN, CDR2 SYDVKM. The CDR3 loop spans 15 amino acids. The CDR3 loop reads CASSLGGQGGEKLFF. The DNA for the CDR3 is TGTGCCAGCAGTTTGGGTGGGCAGGGTGGTGAAAAACTGTTTTTT. The entire variable domain, with the rest obtained from reference TRBV28 and TRBJ1-4, is as follows: DVKVTQSSRYLVKRTGEKVFLECVQDMDHENMFWYRQDPGLGLRLIYFSYDVKMKEKGDIPEGYSVSREKKERFSLILESASTNQTSMYLCASSLGGQGGEKLFFGSGTQLSVL.

The gene calls are TRBV18 and TRBJ1-5; D unresolved. The V end lost 3 bases, the J end lost 3 bases, and 12 bases lay between the germline ends. CDR1 is KGHSH and CDR2 is LQKENI in the germline V gene. This CDR3 is built from 15 residues. Here the CDR3 reads CASSPSTGTNQPQHF. The CDR3 DNA follows: TGTGCCAGCTCACCTAGTACGGGAACCAATCAGCCCCAGCATTTT.

This chain uses TRBV28 with TRBJ1-6; TRBD1 might be the D (5 bases). This CDR3 comprises 13 residues. V shed 5 bases and J shed 9 bases, with 11 bases lying between them. The V gene's germline CDR1 is MDHEN and CDR2 SYDVKM. In nucleotides, the CDR3 is TGTGCCAGCAGTCGGGGGGTTGGTTCACCCCTCCACTTT. It encodes CASSRGVGSPLHF.

V usage is TRBV30 and J usage is TRBJ2-7; tentatively, D is TRBD2 (5 bases). Trimming took 0 bases from V and 0 from J, leaving 12 bases between them. The CDR3 sequence is 15 residues long. Per the germline V gene, CDR1 is GTSNPN and CDR2 is SVGIG (reference sequence). CDR3 bases: TGTGCCTGGAGTGTATACGGGGATATCTCCTACGAGCAGTACTTC. This encodes CAWSVYGDISYEQYF. The full variable domain, completed using reference TRBV30 and TRBJ2-7, is SQTIHQWPATLVQPVGSPLSLECTVEGTSNPNLYWYRQAAGRGLQLLFYSVGIGQISSEVPQNLSASRPQDRQFILSSKKLLLSDSGFYLCAWSVYGDISYEQYFGPGTRLTVT.

The V gene is TRBV7-3, the J gene TRBJ2-1, with D maybe TRBD1 (5 bases). This CDR3 has 16 residues. The germline V gene encodes CDR1 SGHTA and CDR2 FQGTGA. The V gene lost 2 bases and the J gene lost 0 bases, with 11 bases spanning the gap. The CDR3 here is CASSLGHDPSYNEQFF. The CDR3 nucleotides read TGTGCCAGCAGCTTAGGACATGATCCCTCCTACAATGAGCAGTTCTTC.

The chain links TRBV15 to TRBJ1-5, with D possibly being TRBD1 (6 bases). The CDR3 runs to 15 residues. Germline loops: CDR1 LNHNV, CDR2 YYDKDF (reference sequence). Trimming removed 1 base from V and 3 bases from J, with 10 bases in between. For the CDR3, the DNA is TGTGCCACCAGCAGAGGGGGGCTCCTCAATCAGCCCCAGCATTTT. Translated, it gives CATSRGGLLNQPQHF.

The chain employs TRBV11-2 and TRBJ1-2, with 9 nucleotides matching TRBD1. CDR3 length: 14 residues. Per germline, CDR1 SGHAT and CDR2 FQNNGV. The J segment lost 6 bases and the V segment lost 5 bases, leaving 7 bases of the junction unmatched. The CDR3 sequence: CASSQRGQGDGYTF. The CDR3 DNA is TGTGCCAGCAGCCAACGGGGACAGGGAGATGGCTACACCTTC. The variable domain in full, completed from reference TRBV11-2 and TRBJ1-2, reads EAGVAQSPRYKIIEKRQSVAFWCNPISGHATLYWYQQILGQGPKLLIQFQNNGVVDDSQLPKDRFSAERLKGVDSTLKIQPAKLEDSAVYLCASSQRGQGDGYTFGSGTRLTVV.

The chain recombines TRBV29-1 with TRBJ1-3; no reliable D call. There are 11 residues in the CDR3. V was clipped by 4 bases and J by 3 bases, with 4 bases between them. Germline values: CDR1 SQVTM, CDR2 ANQGSEA. The CDR3 nucleotides are TGCAGCGTTGTCGGTGGAAACACCATATATTTT. Its translation: CSVVGGNTIYF. Using reference TRBV29-1 and TRBJ1-3 for the parts outside the CDR3, the full variable domain is SAVISQKPSRDICQRGTSLTIQCQVDSQVTMMFWYRQQPGQSLTLIATANQGSEATYESGFVIDKFPISRPNLTFSTLTVSNMSPEDSSIYLCSVVGGNTIYFGEGSWLTVV.

This chain connects TRBV11-2 to TRBJ2-5, with D hard to call. CDR3 length: 13 residues. The V gene lost 4 bases and the J gene lost 2 bases, with 8 bases spanning the gap. Germline lookup yields CDR1 SGHAT and CDR2 FQNNGV. The DNA for the CDR3 is TGTGCCAGCAGCTCGACGAGGCAAGAGACCCAGTACTTC. Protein product: CASSSTRQETQYF. The full variable domain, with the rest looked up from reference TRBV11-2 and TRBJ2-5, is EAGVAQSPRYKIIEKRQSVAFWCNPISGHATLYWYQQILGQGPKLLIQFQNNGVVDDSQLPKDRFSAERLKGVDSTLKIQPAKLEDSAVYLCASSSTRQETQYFGPGTRLLVL.

This clone was recorded only once. The chain carries TRBV7-5 and TRBJ1-1; TRBD1 is the table's D call and was not checked against the DNA. TRBV7-5 is classified as a pseudogene. The CDR3 extends over 15 amino acids. The CDR3 loop is CARSSGQGLNTEAFF. For the CDR3, the DNA is TGTGCCAGAAGCTCAGGACAGGGATTGAACACTGAAGCTTTCTTT.

V gene TRBV6-2 or TRBV6-3 combines with J gene TRBJ1-1; 9 bases line up with TRBD1. Germline assignment: CDR1 MNHEY and CDR2 SVGEGT. The CDR3 totals 14 residues. The junction had 5 bases not matched to a gene; V was cut back by 6 bases and J by 3 bases. The CDR3 sequence is CASSRTGVYTEAFF. CDR3 in DNA: TGTGCCAGCAGCCGGACAGGGGTGTACACTGAAGCTTTCTTT.

The chain is built from TRBV19 and TRBJ2-1; D is ambiguous. The CDR3 has 12 amino acids. The V gene lost 10 bases and the J gene lost 3 bases, with 10 bases spanning the gap. The germline V gene has CDR1 LNHDA and CDR2 SQIVND (reference sequence). The CDR3 region has the DNA TGTGCCACTACGACTTACTACAATGAGCAGTTCTTC. This sequence encodes CATTTYYNEQFF.

V is TRBV6-1 and J is TRBJ2-3, with D perhaps matching TRBD2 (5 bases). Germline V lookup: CDR1 MNHNS, CDR2 SASEGT. The V gene lost 3 bases and the J gene lost 3 bases, with 16 bases spanning the gap. This CDR3 region has 16 residues. CDR3 coding DNA: TGTGCCAGCAGTGAGGGCGCTAGCCGGCCGACAGATACGCAGTATTTT. It encodes CASSEGASRPTDTQYF.

Turning to this clone: Other DNA variants within this sample encode the same CDR3. The chain carries TRBV23-1 and TRBJ2-5; 11 bases are shared with TRBD2. TRBV23-1 has ORF status, its function being uncertain. This CDR3 spans 15 amino acids. With 4 bases clipped from V and 2 bases from J, the junction kept 3 bases outside the gene matches. The CDR3 loop reads CASSRVAGGQETQYF. In DNA form, the CDR3 reads TGCGCCAGCAGTCGAGTAGCGGGGGGGCAAGAGACCCAGTACTTC.

The gene calls are TRBV7-3 and TRBJ2-1, with TRBD2 identical over 7 bases. Germline lookup yields CDR1 SGHTA and CDR2 FQGTGA. V lost 2 bases to trimming and J lost 9 bases; unmatched junction nucleotides: 10. The CDR3 is 15 residues long. The CDR3 region is CASSLGAGVPTEQFF. In DNA form, the CDR3 reads TGTGCCAGCAGCTTAGGTGCGGGGGTGCCCACTGAGCAGTTCTTC.

The chain links TRBV2 to TRBJ1-5, with D perhaps TRBD1 (6 bases). CDR1 and CDR2 from the germline V gene are SNHLY and FYNNEI. V was trimmed by 8 bases and J by 1 base, leaving 15 bases between them. The CDR3 contains 15 residues. CDR3 DNA: TGTGCCAGCGTCGCACAGGGAATAAGCAATCAGCCCCAGCATTTT. Protein product: CASVAQGISNQPQHF. The variable domain in full, with the rest retrieved from reference TRBV2 and TRBJ1-5, is EPEVTQTPSHQVTQMGQEVILRCVPISNHLYFYWYRQILGQKVEFLVSFYNNEISEKSEIFDDQFSVERPDGSNFTLKIRSTKLEDSAMYFCASVAQGISNQPQHFGDGTRLSIL.

The V gene is TRBV7-9, the J gene TRBJ2-2; TRBD1 agrees at 9 bases. The CDR3 extends over 16 amino acids. Germline trimming cut 5 bases from V and 4 bases from J; bases unmatched to any gene: 8. Germline V CDR1 and CDR2: SEHNR, FQNEAQ (reference sequence). In DNA, the CDR3 is TGTGCCAGCAGCCCTCCGACAGGGGGGGGCACCGGGGAGCTGTTTTTT. Protein: CASSPPTGGGTGELFF.

This chain joins TRBV19 and TRBJ1-2; D is ambiguous. Germline assignment: CDR1 LNHDA and CDR2 SQIVND (reference sequence). Trimming took 3 bases from V and 3 from J, leaving 8 bases between them. This CDR3 has 13 residues. The CDR3 reads CASSMYGDYGYTF. The CDR3 DNA follows: TGTGCCAGTAGTATGTACGGAGACTATGGCTACACCTTC.

The chain employs TRBV5-4 and TRBJ2-1; TRBD1 matches at 9 bases. V lost 2 bases to trimming and J lost 10 bases; unmatched junction nucleotides: 10. Germline CDR1 is SGHNT and CDR2 is YYREEE (reference sequence). The CDR3 sequence is 15 residues long. The CDR3 loop reads CASSFSGTGSWEQFF. The CDR3 coding sequence is TGTGCCAGCAGCTTTTCCGGGACAGGGAGTTGGGAGCAGTTCTTC.

V and J are TRBV30 and TRBJ1-5; 10 bases fit TRBD1. The trim removed 2 bases at V and 4 bases at J, leaving 2 bases unmatched. From germline, CDR1 is GTSNPN and CDR2 SVGIG (reference sequence). The CDR3 sequence is 14 residues long. The CDR3 loop reads CAWSPGQGNQPQHF. The DNA of the CDR3 is TGTGCCTGGAGTCCGGGACAGGGGAATCAGCCCCAGCATTTT.

The chain has TRBV3-1 (or the pseudogene TRBV3-2) and TRBJ2-7, with D maybe TRBD2 (6 bases). CDR3 length: 17 residues. Trimming shortened V by 0 bases and J by 7 bases, and 22 bases separated the two germline ends. Per germline, CDR1 LGHDT and CDR2 YNNKEL (reference sequence). The CDR3 nucleotides are TGTGCCAGCAGCCAAGATCCTACTAGCCTCCCCTCGGGGGAGCAGTACTTC. Amino acid sequence: CASSQDPTSLPSGEQYF.

V and J are TRBV18 and TRBJ2-7; D is uncertain. Trimming shortened V by 2 bases and J by 1 base, and 6 bases separated the two germline ends. Looked up from germline, CDR1 is KGHSH and CDR2 is LQKENI. The length of the CDR3 is 13 residues. The CDR3 DNA reads as TGTGCCAGCTCACCAGGCAGTTCCTACGAGCAGTACTTC. Amino acids: CASSPGSSYEQYF.

The chain recombines TRBV10-3 with TRBJ1-3; D is unresolved. This CDR3 region has 15 residues. The germline CDR1 and CDR2 sequences are ENHRY and SYGVKD. The V end lost 11 bases, the J end lost 4 bases, and 21 bases lay between the germline ends. The CDR3 region has the DNA TGTGCCTCATCGGCGCGGGGAAGCTCCGGAAACACCATATATTTT. Translation: CASSARGSSGNTIYF.

This chain connects TRBV5-6 to TRBJ1-2, with TRBD1 matching over 7 bases. V lost 6 bases, J lost 3 bases, and 5 bases stayed unmatched. This CDR3 has 13 amino acids. Per the germline V gene, CDR1 is SGHDT and CDR2 is YYEEEE. The CDR3 sequence is CASNIGQDYGYTF. CDR3 coding DNA: TGTGCCAGCAATATTGGACAGGACTATGGCTACACCTTC.

V gene TRBV5-4 combines with J gene TRBJ1-3; weak D call: TRBD1 (6 bases). The CDR3 contains 18 residues. V lost 3 bases and J lost 0, with 19 bases in between. CDR1 is SGHNT, CDR2 YYREEE, per germline (reference sequence). DNA for the CDR3: TGTGCCAGCAGCTCGGACCCACGACAGGCGCTCTCTGGAAACACCATATATTTT. Protein product: CASSSDPRQALSGNTIYF.

The V gene is TRBV15, the J gene TRBJ2-3, with 11 bases lining up with TRBD2. The CDR3 loop spans 15 amino acids. Germline values: CDR1 LNHNV, CDR2 YYDKDF (reference sequence). The junction had 3 bases not matched to a gene; V was cut back by 1 base and J by 6 bases. For the CDR3, the DNA is TGTGCCACCAGCAGAGTAGCGGGGGGGCCGGATACGCAGTATTTT. This codes for CATSRVAGGPDTQYF.

This clone was counted between two and nine times. The chain links TRBV20-1 to TRBJ2-1; 8 bases agree with TRBD2. V dropped 3 bases and J dropped 14; count of bases not matched to a gene: 12. Germline values: CDR1 DFQATT, CDR2 SNEGSKA (reference sequence). The CDR3 runs 13 residues. This chain's CDR3 is CSASDVSGEVKFF. In DNA, the CDR3 is TGCAGTGCTAGTGATGTTAGCGGGGAAGTGAAGTTCTTC.